This T cell receptor (beta chain) appears in the sequencing data of a study of CD8 T cells in Susac syndrome. The CDR3 runs to 15 residues. V lost 2 bases and J 1 base, leaving 9 bases between the germline ends. RNA was extracted with the RNeasy kit, and a quantity of roughly 0.5 to 1 ug was reverse transcribed using random hexamers. The authors amplified TCR beta CDR3 across 54 Vbeta and 13 Jbeta using immunoSEQ multiplex PCR. Using its own MiXCR run on the immunoSEQ multiplex PCR reads, TCRdb lists one record per CDR3 protein. The sample lists 95,000 to 150,000 distinct CDR3 sequences; about 94% were seen once.

The TCR was taken from a human donor with Susac syndrome. The genes are TRBV12-3 or TRBV12-4 and TRBJ1-5, with D unclear. The sequenced sample consisted of CD8+ T cells from PBMCs. This CDR3 is CASSLNQRSNQPQHF. In nucleotides, the CDR3 is TGTGCCAGCAGTTTAAACCAACGGAGCAATCAGCCCCAGCATTTT.